This TCR beta chain originates from a study of T cells expressing NK-cell markers. TCRdb reprocessed the 5' RACE reads, keeping one entry per CDR3 protein, no DNA. This sample contains over 100,000 distinct CDR3 sequences. As concerns this clonotype: The target antigen is unknown.

The CDR3 totals 14 residues. The germline gives CDR1 KGHDR, CDR2 SFDVKD. Study results and limitations: It is unclear if expanded NKG2C-expressing clones target HCMV antigens.

This TCR was recovered from a woman aged 18-70 years in good health. Sequenced sample: blood T cells: a sorted CD56 or NKG2C T cell subset, CD4+ or CD8+ T cells, or bulk PBMC T cells (not recorded which). The V gene is TRBV24-1, the J gene TRBJ2-3; the D gene TCRdb calls, TRBD1, cannot be checked with no DNA. The CDR3 loop is CATSDPGTADTQYF.